This T cell receptor (beta chain) was documented in a study of T cell repertoires in cytomegalovirus infection. TCRdb ran MiXCR on the reads and lists one entry per CDR3 protein. The sample contains under 350,000 distinct CDR3 sequences, 9.5% of which appear only once. The CDR3 runs to 13 residues. Trimming shortened V by 3 bases and J by 4 bases, and 9 bases separated the two germline ends. From germline, CDR1 is KGHSH and CDR2 LQKENI. This clonotype was observed once. The rearrangement uses TRBV18 and TRBJ1-1, with D unresolved. The sample consisted of PBMCs. The clonotype originates from a human donor in good health (CMV status not recorded). Some clones in this sample may be carry-over from other donors' samples. Here the CDR3 reads CASSPTWSTEAFF. CDR3 nucleotide sequence: TGTGCCAGCTCACCCACTTGGAGCACTGAAGCTTTCTTT.